These 13 T cell receptor beta chains came from one sample sequenced in a study of naive and memory T cell subsets. TCR cDNA received a 3' ligated oligonucleotide that carried a UMI. The SP2 primer and nested alpha and beta constant region primers amplified ligated cDNA in four rounds. A single record per CDR3 protein comes from TCRdb applying MiXCR to the 5' RACE reads. This repertoire shows 32,000 or so distinct CDR3 sequences, over 15% found once; its top ten account for roughly 2.5%. The receptor source for this set is a female donor in good health.

This clonotype was seen repeatedly, ten times or more. The CDR3 DNA reads as TGCGCCAGCAGTGTAGATCAGGGAAACATTCAGTACTTC. It is translated as CASSVDQGNIQYF. The chain is built from TRBV10-2 and TRBJ2-4, with D possibly matching TRBD1 (5 bases). CDR1 WSHSY and CDR2 SAAADI come from the germline V gene. The CDR3 is 13 amino acids. The V end was cut by 4 bases, the J end by 6 bases, with 10 bases between.

The V gene is TRBV10-3, the J gene TRBJ2-1; D call uncertain. V lost 3 bases and J 4 bases, leaving 10 bases between the germline ends. Germline V lookup: CDR1 ENHRY, CDR2 SYGVKD. This CDR3 region has 14 residues. The chain's CDR3 is CAISEGLGYNEQFF. The CDR3 DNA sequence: TGTGCCATCAGTGAAGGGCTGGGGTACAATGAGCAGTTCTTC.

This clonotype was observed at least ten times. The chain employs TRBV20-1 and TRBJ1-2; D call uncertain. Germline values: CDR1 DFQATT, CDR2 SNEGSKA (reference sequence). V lost 6 bases to trimming and J lost 2 bases, with 16 bases between them. The CDR3 is 14 residues long. The CDR3, as DNA: TGCAGTGCCCCGGATGAGGGCGGAAACTATGGCTACACCTTC. Protein product: CSAPDEGGNYGYTF.

In this sample, this clonotype turned up many times. The chain links TRBV6-4 to TRBJ2-2; TRBD2 matches 9 bases. V was pared by 9 bases and J by 4 bases, with 3 bases of the junction left unmatched. This CDR3 spans 13 amino acids. CDR1 is MRHNA, CDR2 SNTAGT, per germline. CDR3: CASQAGGTGELFF. In DNA form, the CDR3 reads TGTGCCAGTCAAGCGGGGGGCACCGGGGAGCTGTTTTTT.

Comment on this clonotype: A much larger clone lies one base from this, so it may be a read error. This chain connects TRBV20-1 to TRBJ2-5; 10 positions match TRBD2. J lost 4 bases, V lost 7 bases, and 15 bases had no gene match. This CDR3 contains 16 residues. Germline-derived CDR1 and CDR2 are DFQATT and SNEGSKA (reference sequence). CDR3: CSGRFGSGGPGETQYF. For the CDR3, the DNA is TGCAGTGGCCGTTTCGGTAGCGGGGGGCCCGGAGAGACCCAGTACTTC.

This clonotype showed up many times. CDR3 bases: TGTGCCAGCAGCTTAGGGTACAAATCGAGCGATGGCTACACCTTC. Translating it yields CASSLGYKSSDGYTF. The rearrangement joins TRBV7-9 to TRBJ1-2; D is undetermined. The germline V gene has CDR1 SEHNR and CDR2 FQNEAQ (reference sequence). V lost 1 base and J lost 6, with 15 bases in between. The CDR3 spans 15 residues.

The V call is TRBV12-3 or TRBV12-4, the J call TRBJ1-6; 8 bases match TRBD1. After removal of 6 bases from V and 0 bases from J, the junction contained 7 bases not matched to a gene. This CDR3 has 17 amino acids. The CDR3 region is CASSSRTGSSYNSPLHF. CDR3 in DNA: TGTGCCAGCAGCTCACGGACAGGGAGCTCCTATAATTCACCCCTCCACTTT.

In its sample, this clonotype was seen many times. The chain links TRBV6-1 to TRBJ1-4; D is perhaps TRBD1 (5 bases). Between the trimmed V and J ends, which lost 7 bases and 12 bases, there was a span of 18 bases. The CDR3 has 13 residues. CDR1 is MNHNS, CDR2 SASEGT, per germline. DNA of the CDR3: TGTGCCAGCACCGACCCCCCCGGGACCCAACTGTTTTTT. Translated, it gives CASTDPPGTQLFF.

This clonotype was counted many times. The chain links TRBV6-5 to TRBJ1-4; TRBD1 is a possible D gene (6 bases). V was shortened by 6 bases and J by 6 bases, with 14 bases between the two germline ends. The germline V gene encodes CDR1 MNHEY and CDR2 SVGAGI. The CDR3 is made up of 14 amino acids. The CDR3 DNA reads TGTGCCAGCAGCCTATACAGGGACCATGAAAAACTGTTTTTT. Its translation is CASSLYRDHEKLFF.

The CDR3 nucleotides are TGTGCCAGCAGCCACATGGGACAGACTAATAATTCACCCCTCCACTTT. Its translation: CASSHMGQTNNSPLHF. The chain recombines TRBV3-1 with TRBJ1-6; 7 bases line up with TRBD1. V shed 3 bases, J shed 5 bases, and the junction held 7 bases outside the gene matches. CDR1 is LGHDT, CDR2 YNNKEL, per germline (reference sequence). CDR3 length: 16 amino acids.

This chain links TRBV20-1 with TRBJ1-5; 12 nucleotides line up with TRBD1. Germline values: CDR1 DFQATT, CDR2 SNEGSKA (reference sequence). V trimming: 4 bases; J trimming: 1 base; junction bases outside the gene matches: 11. The CDR3 spans 18 residues. The CDR3 DNA reads TGCAGTGCTATAACCCGGGACAGGGGGCTGTCGAGCAATCAGCCCCAGCATTTT. The encoded protein is CSAITRDRGLSSNQPQHF.

This clonotype has only a few counts. The chain has TRBV6-6 and TRBJ2-6; unclear D gene. Germline lookup yields CDR1 MNHNY and CDR2 SVGAGI (reference sequence). The CDR3 extends over 14 amino acids. V lost 2 bases and J lost 0, with 2 bases in between. CDR3 residues: CASSYLSGANVLTF. In DNA, the CDR3 is TGTGCCAGCAGTTACCTCTCTGGGGCCAACGTCCTGACTTTC.

This sequence joins TRBV7-2 and TRBJ2-7; 10 bases fit TRBD2. The CDR3 spans 16 residues. Per germline, CDR1 SGHTA and CDR2 FQGNSA. The V gene end was trimmed by 2 bases and the J gene end by 5 bases; junction bases not matched to a gene: 9. The DNA for the CDR3 is TGTGCCAGCAGCTTATTTAGGAGCGGGGGGGCCAACGAGCAGTACTTC. Protein sequence: CASSLFRSGGANEQYF.